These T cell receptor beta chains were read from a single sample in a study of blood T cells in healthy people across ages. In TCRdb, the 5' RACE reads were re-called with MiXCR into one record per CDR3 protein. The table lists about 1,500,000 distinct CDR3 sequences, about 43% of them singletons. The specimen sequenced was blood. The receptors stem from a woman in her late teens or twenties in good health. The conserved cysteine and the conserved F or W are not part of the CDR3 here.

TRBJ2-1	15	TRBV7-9	ASSLDGLAGTYSEQF
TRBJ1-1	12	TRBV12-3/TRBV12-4	ASSFGTLHTEAF
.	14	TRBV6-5	ASSPTTDSELYEQY
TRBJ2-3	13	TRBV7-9	ASSPPGVSTDTQY
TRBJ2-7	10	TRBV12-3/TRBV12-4	ASGTGPNEQY
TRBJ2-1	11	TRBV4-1	ASSQVAVVEQF
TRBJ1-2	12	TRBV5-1	ASSEHSGSYGYT
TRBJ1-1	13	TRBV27	ASTLTGFGDTEAF
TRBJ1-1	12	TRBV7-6	ASSQRQGVTEAF
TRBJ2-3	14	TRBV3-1	ASSGLAGLRTDTQY
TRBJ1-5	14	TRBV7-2	ASSLMAGGNSQPQH
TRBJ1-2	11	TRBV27	ASSPSAVYGYT
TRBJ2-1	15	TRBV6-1	ASSLEEGWGNGNEQF
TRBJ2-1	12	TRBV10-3	AILAGGGADEQF
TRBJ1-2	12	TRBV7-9	ASNPIGTLYGYT
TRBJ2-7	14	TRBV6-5	ASSYSFRSAAYEQY
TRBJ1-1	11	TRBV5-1	ASSRAVSTEAF
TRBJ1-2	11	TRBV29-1	STRDRDNYGYT
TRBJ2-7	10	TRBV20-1	SALGTVGEQY
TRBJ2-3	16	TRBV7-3	ASSPESSGGARSDTQY
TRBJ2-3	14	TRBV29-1	SVEDGVPHRADTQY
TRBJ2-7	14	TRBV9	ASSGPEREGSYEQY
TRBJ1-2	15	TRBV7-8	SSSPSGPRHLNYGYT
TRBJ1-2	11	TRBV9	ASSKTGGSGYT
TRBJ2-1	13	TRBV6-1	ATQFGLAGYNEQF
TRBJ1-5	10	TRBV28	ASSLEEKPQH
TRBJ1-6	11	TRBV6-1	ASSEIYNSPLH
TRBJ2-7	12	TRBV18	ASSPEGQGYEQY
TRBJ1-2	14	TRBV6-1	ASSDPSTGHLGGYT
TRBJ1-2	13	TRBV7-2	ASSAQGLLNYGYT
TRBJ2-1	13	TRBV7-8	ASSEVGQLLNEQF
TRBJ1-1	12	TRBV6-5	ASSTRGKNTEAF
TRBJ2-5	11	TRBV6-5	ASKGPGEETQY
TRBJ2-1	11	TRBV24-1	ATSDLFRVREF
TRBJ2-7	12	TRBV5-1	ASSSNQGPYEQY
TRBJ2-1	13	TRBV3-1	ASSQSWDRGHKQF
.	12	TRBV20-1	SARSIQGASEQY
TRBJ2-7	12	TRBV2	ASSEAEGDYEQY
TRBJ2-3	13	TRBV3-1	ASSRSSGSPDTQY
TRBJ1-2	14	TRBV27	ANSLSTGQGPYGYT
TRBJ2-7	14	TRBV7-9	ASSTEGQGSSYEQY
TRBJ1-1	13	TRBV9	ASSVVDGLATEAF
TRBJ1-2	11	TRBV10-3	ATGSEPPEGYT
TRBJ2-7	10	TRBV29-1	SGASTGGEQY
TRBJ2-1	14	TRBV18	ASSPDRSTFYNEQF
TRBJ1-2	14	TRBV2	ASSESTMGKYYGYT